Shown below are 18 T cell receptor beta chains from a single sample sequenced in a study of human T cells and chemical hapten exposure. Time point given: patch test 3, about 24 weeks after DPC sensitization. Treatment of the sample: therapeutic diphenylcyclopropenone sensitization with weekly scalp DPC. Using its own MiXCR run on the RACE reads, TCRdb lists one record per CDR3 protein. The table shows some 79,000 distinct CDR3 sequences, with 11% occurring only once. The sample was whole blood, taken in connection with sensitization to the hapten diphenylcyclopropenone (DPC). All receptors derive from a woman aged 45-65 years with alopecia areata. Some clones in this sample may be carry-over from other donors' samples.

V gene TRBV6-4 combines with J gene TRBJ1-5, with 9 nucleotides matching TRBD1. V trimming: 6 bases; J trimming: 9 bases; junction bases outside the gene matches: 9. Germline V gives CDR1 MRHNA, CDR2 SNTAGT. CDR3 size: 14 residues. The CDR3 DNA is TGTGCCAGCAGAGACAGGGGGTCTGTTCTGCCCCAGCATTTT. It translates to CASRDRGSVLPQHF.

This clonotype occurred a few times. The chain joins TRBV3-1 to TRBJ1-3; tentative D call: TRBD1 (5 bases). CDR1 is LGHDT, CDR2 YNNKEL, per germline (reference sequence). The CDR3 spans 14 residues. The V gene lost 7 bases and the J gene lost 4 bases, with 14 bases spanning the gap. The CDR3 region is CASTPGGSGNTIYF. As DNA, the CDR3 is TGTGCCAGCACCCCTGGGGGATCCGGAAACACCATATATTTT.

This clonotype was observed at least ten times. V is TRBV29-1 and J is TRBJ2-3; D ambiguous. Trimming removed 6 bases from V and 7 bases from J, with 11 bases in between. The CDR3 runs 11 residues. The V gene's germline CDR1 is SQVTM and CDR2 ANQGSEA. In nucleotides, the CDR3 is TGCAGCGTCCGTGACCAGCATACGCAGTATTTT. It encodes CSVRDQHTQYF.

This chain links TRBV6-1 with TRBJ1-1; D is unresolved. The CDR3 consists of 14 residues. Germline V lookup: CDR1 MNHNS, CDR2 SASEGT. With 3 bases removed from V and 5 bases from J, the gap between germline ends came to 13 bases. The chain's CDR3 is CASSDNTGRTEAFF. The CDR3 bases are TGTGCCAGCAGTGATAATACGGGTCGGACTGAAGCTTTCTTT.

This clonotype was counted a few times. V and J are TRBV11-1 and TRBJ2-7; D gene ambiguous. Germline V gene data show CDR1 as SGHAT and CDR2 as FQDESV (reference sequence). Trimming pared 3 bases from V and 13 bases from J, leaving 4 bases between. This CDR3 contains 8 residues. Here the CDR3 DNA reads TGTGCCAGCAGCTTGGGCTACTTC. This gives the protein CASSLGYF.

Note on this clonotype: A much larger clone lies one base from this, so it may be a read error. V and J are TRBV11-2 and TRBJ2-1; 8 nucleotides line up with TRBD2. This CDR3 region has 15 residues. Per germline, CDR1 SGHAT and CDR2 FQNNGV. V shed 6 bases, J shed 8 bases, and the junction held 12 bases outside the gene matches. In nucleotides, the CDR3 is TGTGCCAGCAGTAAGACTAGCGAGGGGCACGATGAGCAGTTCTTC. Its protein product is CASSKTSEGHDEQFF.

The chain couples TRBV7-9 to TRBJ2-5, with no clear D. The CDR3 length is 18 residues. Trimming took 1 base from V and 1 from J, leaving 19 bases between them. CDR1 and CDR2 (germline): SEHNR, FQNEAQ (reference sequence). CDR3 DNA sequence: TGTGCCAGCAGCTTAGGATTAGTAAATGGAGCGAGCCAAGAGACCCAGTACTTC. Translated, it gives CASSLGLVNGASQETQYF.

The rearrangement links TRBV7-2 to TRBJ2-3; the D is unclear. The CDR3 runs to 15 residues. Germline CDR1 reads SGHTA; CDR2 reads FQGNSA. V was clipped by 3 bases and J by 6 bases, with 16 bases between them. The CDR3 is CASSFSTLLTDTQYF. CDR3 DNA sequence: TGTGCCAGCAGCTTTTCGACTCTACTAACGGATACGCAGTATTTT.

This clonotype has at least ten counts. This chain's CDR3 is CASSLSRGRGEAFF. For the CDR3, the DNA is TGTGCCAGCAGTTTATCCCGGGGGAGGGGTGAAGCTTTCTTT. The chain links TRBV27 to TRBJ1-1; the D gene is possibly TRBD1 (5 bases). This CDR3 comprises 14 residues. Deletions cut 0 bases from V and 7 bases from J, with 12 bases between. In germline, CDR1 is MNHEY, CDR2 SMNVEV (reference sequence).

This clonotype was detected many times. J is TRBJ1-3 and V is TRBV7-8, with TRBD1 matching 8 bases. Germline trimming cut 5 bases from V and 0 bases from J; bases unmatched to any gene: 12. The CDR3 sequence is 18 residues long. Germline V gene sequence: CDR1 SGHVS, CDR2 FQNEAQ. Written as DNA, the CDR3 is TGTGCCAGCAGCCCCCGGACAGGGATCCAGTACTCTGGAAACACCATATATTTT. Translation gives CASSPRTGIQYSGNTIYF.

This clonotype has more than one count but fewer than ten. The chain joins TRBV29-1 to TRBJ2-1; unclear D gene. The CDR3 covers 12 residues. CDR1 is SQVTM, CDR2 ANQGSEA, per germline. Between the trimmed V and J ends, which lost 6 bases and 1 base, there was a span of 7 bases. Here the CDR3 DNA reads TGCAGCGTAAATCCTTCCTACAATGAGCAGTTCTTC. As protein: CSVNPSYNEQFF.

This clonotype came up a few times. J is TRBJ1-6 and V is TRBV20-1; TRBD1 matches at 10 bases. J gave up 9 bases and V 2 bases, and 4 bases lay outside the gene matches. The germline CDR1 and CDR2 sequences are DFQATT and SNEGSKA (reference sequence). This CDR3 has 14 residues. The CDR3 DNA sequence: TGCAGTGCTAGATCCGGACAGGGGGGTTCACCCCTCCACTTT. This encodes CSARSGQGGSPLHF.

The rearrangement uses TRBV10-1 and TRBJ2-7; the match to TRBD2 covers 7 bases. J was trimmed by 1 base and V by 4 bases; bases with no gene match: 13. CDR1 WNHNN and CDR2 SYGVQD come from the germline V gene (reference sequence). This CDR3 contains 17 residues. Here the CDR3 DNA reads TGCGCCAGCAGTGGGGGGACTACCGAGGGGATTTCCTACGAGCAGTACTTC. This encodes CASSGGTTEGISYEQYF.

In this sample, this clonotype turned up many times. This chain connects TRBV5-4 to TRBJ2-7; D call uncertain. The CDR3 consists of 14 residues. Germline V CDR1 and CDR2: SGHNT, YYREEE (reference sequence). Between the trimmed V and J ends, which lost 7 bases and 2 bases, there was a span of 16 bases. This CDR3 is CASGKGRTPYEQYF. In nucleotides, the CDR3 is TGTGCCAGCGGCAAGGGCAGGACCCCCTACGAGCAGTACTTC.

This clonotype was found a few times. The chain couples TRBV29-1 to TRBJ2-7; D may be TRBD1 (6 bases). The CDR3 has 12 amino acids. Trimming pared 6 bases from V and 4 bases from J, leaving 13 bases between. The germline CDR1 and CDR2 sequences are SQVTM and ANQGSEA. CDR3 region: CSVEKTGYEQYF. The CDR3 DNA follows: TGCAGCGTAGAAAAGACAGGATACGAGCAGTACTTC.

This clonotype was observed many times. The J gene is TRBJ2-1, the V gene TRBV11-2; 10 bases match TRBD2. The ends lost 1 base at V and 5 bases at J; junction bases unmatched: 8. CDR3 length: 17 residues. Germline V lookup: CDR1 SGHAT, CDR2 FQNNGV. Written as DNA, the CDR3 is TGTGCCAGCAGCTTAGGGTCGGCTAGCGGGAGCCACAATGAGCAGTTCTTC. Translating gives CASSLGSASGSHNEQFF.

This sequence joins TRBV30 and TRBJ2-7; TRBD2 matches at 7 bases. The J segment lost 3 bases and the V segment lost 1 base, leaving 6 bases of the junction unmatched. Germline V gives CDR1 GTSNPN, CDR2 SVGIG (reference sequence). This CDR3 is 14 amino acids long. CDR3 bases: TGTGCCTGGAGTGGGGGGGGACGGTTCTACGAGCAGTACTTC. It codes for CAWSGGGRFYEQYF.

This clonotype has a count of ten or more. V and J are TRBV28 and TRBJ2-7; 8 nucleotides agree with TRBD1. Germline loops: CDR1 MDHEN, CDR2 SYDVKM. There are 14 residues in the CDR3. Trimming removed 2 bases from V and 3 bases from J; junction bases left unmatched: 3. The CDR3 nucleotides read TGTGCCAGCAGTTTAAGGGACAGGAGCTACGAGCAGTACTTC. Translated, it gives CASSLRDRSYEQYF.